Presented here are 23 T cell receptor beta chains from one specimen sequenced in a study of human T cells and chemical hapten exposure. TCRdb used MiXCR to reprocess the RACE reads, holding one entry per CDR3 protein. This sample has 80,000 to 100,000 distinct CDR3 sequences, with about 9.3% found just once. Time point described: patch test 2, 6 weeks after DPC sensitization. The treatment was: therapeutic diphenylcyclopropenone sensitization with weekly scalp DPC. This material consisted of whole blood, taken in connection with sensitization to the hapten diphenylcyclopropenone (DPC). The receptors here all came from a woman between 40 and 50 years old with alopecia areata. Some clones in this sample may be carry-over from other donors' samples.

This clonotype has a count of ten or more. V is TRBV14 and J is TRBJ2-2; D gene uncertain. V lost 5 bases and J 5 bases, leaving 18 bases between the germline ends. CDR1 is SGHDN and CDR2 is FVKESK in the germline V gene. This CDR3 comprises 16 residues. The DNA for the CDR3 is TGTGCCAGCAGCGCTATCCGGACGTCTTGGACCGGGGAGCTGTTTTTT. Translated: CASSAIRTSWTGELFF.

This chain connects TRBV7-6 to TRBJ2-3; D not certain. CDR3 size: 13 residues. V shed 0 bases and J shed 6 bases, with 7 bases lying between them. Germline loops: CDR1 SGHVS, CDR2 FNYEAQ. The CDR3 bases are TGTGCCAGCAGCTTAGCCGCGGCGGATACGCAGTATTTT. Its translation is CASSLAAADTQYF.

Regarding this clonotype: A much larger clone differs by one base, so this may be a read error. V gene TRBV4-2 combines with J gene TRBJ1-1, with no clear D. The germline CDR1 and CDR2 sequences are LGHNA and YNFKEQ. The CDR3 totals 14 residues. This chain's CDR3 is CASSPGGLSTDAFF. CDR3 nucleotides: TGTGCCAGCAGCCCTGGCGGGTTGAGCACTGATGCTTTCTTT.

This clonotype was seen repeatedly, ten times or more. The chain links TRBV11-2 to TRBJ2-7; tentatively, D is TRBD2 (5 bases). V gave up 2 bases and J gave up 4 bases, with 15 bases separating them. Germline V gene sequence: CDR1 SGHAT, CDR2 FQNNGV. The CDR3 runs 15 residues. DNA of the CDR3: TGTGCCAGCAGCTTAAGGGCGGGCGGCCCTTACGAGCAGTACTTC. Its translation is CASSLRAGGPYEQYF.

The table lists this clonotype with many counts. CDR3 sequence: CSASRDYLYF. The CDR3 nucleotides read TGCAGTGCTAGCCGGGACTACTTGTACTTC. The chain carries TRBV20-1 and TRBJ2-7; TRBD2 matches at 7 bases. The length of the CDR3 is 10 residues. The V gene's germline CDR1 is DFQATT and CDR2 SNEGSKA (reference sequence). Trimming took 3 bases from V and 12 from J; bases not matched to a gene: 5.

This clonotype was seen at least ten times. V gene TRBV6-5 combines with J gene TRBJ2-1; TRBD2 is a possible D gene (5 bases). This CDR3 spans 14 amino acids. The germline CDR1 and CDR2 sequences are MNHEY and SVGAGI. Trimming cost V 7 bases and J 7 bases, with 17 bases left between them. CDR3 in DNA: TGTGCCAGCACCCGCGGGTCGGTTACGAATGAGCAGTTCTTC. Protein product: CASTRGSVTNEQFF.

Only a few counts were recorded for this clonotype. The chain carries TRBV5-6 and TRBJ2-1; a weak D match, TRBD1 (6 bases). The CDR3 runs to 15 residues. Trimming pared 3 bases from V and 8 bases from J, leaving 18 bases between. Germline V gene data show CDR1 as SGHDT and CDR2 as YYEEEE. The CDR3 DNA is TGTGCCAGCAGCTGGAATTTAATACAGGGCGATGAGCAGTTCTTC. It yields the protein CASSWNLIQGDEQFF.

This sequence joins TRBV4-3 and TRBJ1-2; D not certain. CDR1 and CDR2 from the germline V gene are LGHNA and YSLEER. Trimming took off 5 bases at V and 8 bases at J, with 15 bases between the two ends. CDR3 size: 13 residues. The CDR3 DNA follows: TGCGCCAGCAGCTCCCCGGAGGTCAAGGGCTACACCTTC. Translated, it gives CASSSPEVKGYTF.

In its sample, this clonotype was seen a few times. V is TRBV27 and J is TRBJ2-1, with unresolved D. V was clipped by 6 bases and J by 0 bases, with 24 bases between them. CDR3 length equals 19 residues. Germline V gene data show CDR1 as MNHEY and CDR2 as SMNVEV (reference sequence). CDR3 in amino acids: CASRLHSVGPKSSYNEQFF. The CDR3 DNA reads TGTGCCAGCAGACTACACTCGGTCGGCCCAAAAAGCTCCTACAATGAGCAGTTCTTC.

The sample holds many counts of this clonotype. J is TRBJ2-6 and V is TRBV29-1; D gene ambiguous. Germline-derived CDR1 and CDR2 are SQVTM and ANQGSEA. The CDR3 totals 13 residues. The V end was cut by 5 bases, the J end by 4 bases, with 9 bases between. CDR3 bases: TGCAGCGTTCCTGCCGAGGGGGCCAACGTCCTGACTTTC. Amino acid sequence: CSVPAEGANVLTF.

The V gene is TRBV18, the J gene TRBJ2-3; 8 nucleotides line up with TRBD2. The CDR3 has 16 amino acids. Germline V gives CDR1 KGHSH, CDR2 LQKENI. The V segment lost 4 bases and the J segment 2 bases; nucleotides outside the gene matches: 8. The CDR3 coding sequence is TGTGCCAGCTCACGAGGTCGCGGGGGGACCACAGATACGCAGTATTTT. Translated, it gives CASSRGRGGTTDTQYF.

The chain has TRBV21-1 and TRBJ2-7. TRBV21-1 is assigned pseudogene status. The CDR3 contains 16 residues. CDR3 nucleotides: TGTGCCAGCAGCAAAGAAAAGGAACCAATACCGGACGAGCAGTACTTC. Residues: CASSKEKEPIPDEQYF.

This clonotype came up many times. The chain employs TRBV7-2 and TRBJ2-1, with 8 bases lining up with TRBD1. V was clipped by 4 bases and J by 7 bases; unmatched bases: 3. Germline assignment: CDR1 SGHTA and CDR2 FQGNSA. This CDR3 region has 13 residues. CDR3 in amino acids: CASSSDRVNEQFF. In DNA form, the CDR3 reads TGTGCCAGCAGCTCGGACAGGGTAAATGAGCAGTTCTTC. The complete variable domain, with remaining parts taken from reference TRBV7-2 and TRBJ2-1, reads GAGVSQSPSNKVTEKGKDVELRCDPISGHTALYWYRQSLGQGLEFLIYFQGNSAPDKSGLPSDRFSAERTGGSVSTLTIQRTQQEDSAVYLCASSSDRVNEQFFGPGTRLTVL.

This clonotype was picked up many times. V gene TRBV2 combines with J gene TRBJ2-7; D is unclear. CDR3 length equals 14 residues. CDR1 SNHLY and CDR2 FYNNEI come from the germline V gene. V shed 3 bases and J shed 0 bases, with 9 bases lying between them. The CDR3 spells CASSESEYSYEQYF. The CDR3 DNA reads TGTGCCAGCAGTGAGAGTGAATACTCCTACGAGCAGTACTTC.

This clonotype was recorded a few times. The chain joins TRBV29-1 to TRBJ1-1; TRBD1 is a possible D gene (6 bases). Germline values: CDR1 SQVTM, CDR2 ANQGSEA. The CDR3 sequence is 12 residues long. DNA for the CDR3: TGCAGTACCGGGGGCCTGAACACTGAAGCTTTCTTT. Translated: CSTGGLNTEAFF.

This clonotype was seen at least ten times. The CDR3 protein is CASSYSRIYGYTF. DNA of the CDR3: TGTGCCAGCAGTTACTCGAGGATCTATGGCTACACCTTC. This chain joins TRBV6-2 or TRBV6-3 and TRBJ1-2; D is ambiguous. CDR3 length: 13 amino acids. The V end lost 0 bases, the J end lost 4 bases, and 6 bases lay between the germline ends. Germline V gives CDR1 MNHEY, CDR2 SVGEGT.

In this sample, this clonotype turned up many times. The chain combines TRBV14 with TRBJ2-3; 9 bases line up with TRBD2. CDR1 and CDR2 from the germline V gene are SGHDN and FVKESK. There are 14 residues in the CDR3. After removal of 4 bases from V and 6 bases from J, the junction contained 5 bases not matched to a gene. The CDR3 nucleotides are TGTGCCAGCAGCCTAGCGGGAGTTACCGATACGCAGTATTTT. Its protein product is CASSLAGVTDTQYF.

This clonotype came up many times. The gene calls are TRBV28 and TRBJ2-1, with 7 nucleotides matching TRBD2. The CDR3 sequence is 15 residues long. Germline loops: CDR1 MDHEN, CDR2 SYDVKM. Trimming cost V 4 bases and J 4 bases; bases outside gene matches: 7. Written as DNA, the CDR3 is TGTGCCAGCAGTTCACCGGGGAGGGGATACAATGAGCAGTTCTTC. Residues: CASSSPGRGYNEQFF. Filled out from reference TRBV28 and TRBJ2-1, the complete variable domain reads DVKVTQSSRYLVKRTGEKVFLECVQDMDHENMFWYRQDPGLGLRLIYFSYDVKMKEKGDIPEGYSVSREKKERFSLILESASTNQTSMYLCASSSPGRGYNEQFFGPGTRLTVL.

The V call is TRBV20-1, the J call TRBJ2-1; D tentatively reads TRBD1 or TRBD2 (5 bases each). CDR1 is DFQATT and CDR2 is SNEGSKA in the germline V gene (reference sequence). Trimming left V 7 bases short and J 0 bases short, with 13 bases between. CDR3 size: 14 residues. CDR3 in DNA: TGCAGTGATGCCGGGGCCAGCTCCTACAATGAGCAGTTCTTC. Translation gives CSDAGASSYNEQFF.

This clonotype was detected only a few times. The chain couples TRBV18 to TRBJ2-2, with TRBD2 matching over 8 bases. V was pared by 2 bases and J by 3 bases, with 5 bases of the junction left unmatched. This CDR3 comprises 16 residues. Germline loops: CDR1 KGHSH, CDR2 LQKENI. DNA of the CDR3: TGTGCCAGCTCACCATTCCCAGCGGGAGACACCGGGGAGCTGTTTTTT. Translation gives CASSPFPAGDTGELFF.

The table lists this clonotype with many counts. The J gene is TRBJ1-6, the V gene TRBV2, with D possibly TRBD1 on 5 matching bases. The germline V gene has CDR1 SNHLY and CDR2 FYNNEI. Trimming shortened V by 6 bases and J by 9 bases, and 9 bases separated the two germline ends. The CDR3 extends over 12 amino acids. The CDR3 reads CASRGEGSPLHF. DNA for the CDR3: TGTGCCAGCAGGGGGGAGGGTTCACCCCTCCACTTT.

This clonotype was found many times. The rearrangement uses TRBV20-1 and TRBJ2-2, with 10 bases identical to TRBD2. Germline V gene lookup returns CDR1 DFQATT and CDR2 SNEGSKA (reference sequence). This CDR3 comprises 12 residues. The trim removed 6 bases at V and 13 bases at J, leaving 8 bases unmatched. CDR3 protein: CSARPIAGGLFF. For the CDR3, the DNA is TGCAGTGCGAGGCCTATAGCGGGAGGGCTGTTTTTT.

The rearrangement uses TRBV28 and TRBJ1-2, with 10 bases aligning to TRBD1. The CDR3 length is 15 residues. Germline V gene sequence: CDR1 MDHEN, CDR2 SYDVKM. J lost 1 base, V lost 5 bases, and 4 bases had no gene match. The DNA for the CDR3 is TGTGCCAGCAGTGTAAGGGACAGGGGTAACTATGGCTACACCTTC. Its protein product is CASSVRDRGNYGYTF.